Each of the 22 T cell receptor beta chains below was sequenced from the same sample in a study of T cells in Graves' hyperthyroidism and ophthalmopathy. Amplification targeted TCR beta CDR3 regions from RNA transcripts. When the TCR CDR3 underwent first-round RT-PCR, the HTBI primer set was used. TCRdb reprocessed the multiplex PCR reads with MiXCR, giving one entry per CDR3 protein. The sample gives a few hundred thousand distinct CDR3 sequences, more than 13% of which show up once; roughly 33% is in the top ten. Sequencing was done on a sample of blood. The receptors here all came from a woman aged 25 to 39 with Graves' hyperthyroidism.

On this clonotype: A much larger clone sits a single nucleotide away, making a read error possible. This chain links TRBV20-1 with TRBJ2-1, with D tentatively TRBD2 (6 bases). The germline gives CDR1 DFQATT, CDR2 SNEGSKA (reference sequence). There are 14 residues in the CDR3. The germline V and J ends were trimmed by 6 bases and 10 bases, with 22 bases remaining between them. DNA of the CDR3: TGCAGTGCGAAATCCTGGAGGGATTTCAACGAGCAGTTCTTC. Its translation is CSAKSWRDFNEQFF.

This clonotype was seen repeatedly, ten times or more. The gene calls are TRBV28 and TRBJ2-3, with TRBD2 identical over 7 bases. The CDR3 is 16 residues long. V dropped 5 bases and J dropped 2; count of bases not matched to a gene: 10. The germline V gene encodes CDR1 MDHEN and CDR2 SYDVKM. CDR3 DNA sequence: TGTGCCAGCAGTACCCCCCTAGCGGTGAACACAGATACGCAGTATTTT. Amino acids: CASSTPLAVNTDTQYF. Filled out from reference TRBV28 and TRBJ2-3, the complete variable domain reads DVKVTQSSRYLVKRTGEKVFLECVQDMDHENMFWYRQDPGLGLRLIYFSYDVKMKEKGDIPEGYSVSREKKERFSLILESASTNQTSMYLCASSTPLAVNTDTQYFGPGTRLTVL.

This chain uses TRBV5-1 with TRBJ2-5; 7 bases fit TRBD2. The CDR3 covers 15 residues. With 2 bases clipped from V and 5 bases from J, the junction kept 9 bases outside the gene matches. Per the germline V gene, CDR1 is SGHRS and CDR2 is YFSETQ. The DNA of the CDR3 is TGCGCCAGCAGCTTTTCTAGCGGTGACTCGGAGACCCAGTACTTC. It is translated as CASSFSSGDSETQYF.

This clonotype was observed at least ten times. The J gene is TRBJ1-5, the V gene TRBV3-1, with TRBD1 identical over 7 bases. CDR1 LGHDT and CDR2 YNNKEL come from the germline V gene (reference sequence). J lost 5 bases, V lost 3 bases, and 7 bases had no gene match. The length of the CDR3 is 15 residues. The CDR3 nucleotides read TGTGCCAGCAGCCACACTCAGGGGGGAGATCAGCCCCAGCATTTT. Translating it yields CASSHTQGGDQPQHF.

This clonotype was detected a few times. This chain links TRBV14 with TRBJ1-5; no clear D gene. The CDR3 covers 23 residues. CDR1 and CDR2 (germline): SGHDN, FVKESK. V lost 1 base, J lost 4 bases, and 35 bases lay in between. As DNA, the CDR3 is TGTGCCAGCAGCCAAGCGTTTCCTAGGGAGGGTAGAGTTTCCGCCCGGTTGAATCAGCCCCAGCATTTT. Translation: CASSQAFPREGRVSARLNQPQHF.

Many counts were recorded for this clonotype. J is TRBJ2-5 and V is TRBV10-3; D not certain. Trimming cost V 4 bases and J 4 bases, with 4 bases left between them. Germline V gives CDR1 ENHRY, CDR2 SYGVKD. CDR3 length: 11 residues. The CDR3 region is CAISALETQYF. For the CDR3, the DNA is TGTGCCATCAGTGCCCTAGAGACCCAGTACTTC.

V usage is TRBV7-2 and J usage is TRBJ2-7; 9 bases agree with TRBD2. Trimming took 2 bases from V and 3 from J; bases not matched to a gene: 11. The CDR3 consists of 17 residues. CDR1 SGHTA and CDR2 FQGNSA come from the germline V gene. CDR3 nucleotide sequence: TGTGCCAGCAGCTTACTAGCGGGGAAGAGTGGGGACTACGAGCAGTACTTC. This translates into CASSLLAGKSGDYEQYF.

The chain has TRBV5-6 and TRBJ2-2; D possibly corresponds to TRBD1 (5 bases). Looked up from germline, CDR1 is SGHDT and CDR2 is YYEEEE. The CDR3 runs to 16 residues. V was cut by 4 bases and J by 0 bases, with 13 bases left in between. This chain's CDR3 is CASSAYTGSNTGELFF. The CDR3 nucleotides are TGTGCCAGCAGCGCCTACACAGGATCGAACACCGGGGAGCTGTTTTTT.

This clonotype came up a few times. This chain connects TRBV30 to TRBJ2-7; D remains unclear. Germline CDR1 and CDR2: GTSNPN and SVGIG (reference sequence). V lost 0 bases and J 6 bases, leaving 9 bases between the germline ends. CDR3 length equals 12 residues. CDR3 sequence reads: CAWSVSSLEQYF. CDR3 coding DNA: TGTGCCTGGAGTGTTAGTTCTCTCGAGCAGTACTTC.

This clonotype was seen many times. This sequence joins TRBV7-2 and TRBJ2-1; D perhaps matches TRBD2 (5 bases). Between the trimmed V and J ends, which lost 3 bases and 11 bases, there was a span of 8 bases. This CDR3 is 11 amino acids long. Germline V CDR1 and CDR2: SGHTA, FQGNSA. CDR3 bases: TGTGCCAGCAGCTTGACCGGGAAGCAGTTCTTC. This encodes CASSLTGKQFF.

The genes are TRBV19 and TRBJ2-1; D gene uncertain. Trimming stripped 3 bases from V and 8 bases from J, with 14 bases between. The germline V gene encodes CDR1 LNHDA and CDR2 SQIVND (reference sequence). This CDR3 comprises 14 residues. CDR3 nucleotide sequence: TGTGCCAGTAGTATGACGGGTACTGCCTATGAGCAGTTCTTC. Its translation is CASSMTGTAYEQFF.

This clonotype was observed a handful of times. This sequence joins TRBV6-1 and TRBJ1-4; tentatively, D is TRBD1 (6 bases). Trimming removed 7 bases from V and 10 bases from J, with 25 bases in between. The CDR3 contains 16 residues. CDR1 is MNHNS and CDR2 is SASEGT in the germline V gene. In DNA form, the CDR3 reads TGTGCCAGCACCCGAACTAAGACAGGACCAAGGGGAAAACTGTTTTTT. Its translation is CASTRTKTGPRGKLFF.

This clonotype has a count of ten or more. V is TRBV3-1 and J is TRBJ2-1; 9 nucleotides line up with TRBD2. V lost 0 bases, J lost 15 bases, and 6 bases stayed unmatched. The CDR3 consists of 13 residues. Germline CDR1 and CDR2: LGHDT and YNNKEL (reference sequence). The CDR3, as DNA: TGTGCCAGCAGCCAAGAACGTAGCGGGAGACCGTTCTTC. Residues: CASSQERSGRPFF.

The CDR3 reads CASSQDRGLNTEAFF. The CDR3 DNA reads TGCGCCAGCAGCCAAGACAGGGGGCTGAACACTGAAGCTTTCTTT. The chain combines TRBV4-1 with TRBJ1-1, with 8 bases identical to TRBD1. V lost 0 bases, J lost 0 bases, and 0 bases stayed unmatched. CDR1 is MGHRA, CDR2 YSYEKL, per germline. This CDR3 spans 15 amino acids.

This clonotype was recorded at least ten times. The chain recombines TRBV29-1 with TRBJ2-1; 9 positions agree with TRBD2. J gave up 0 bases and V 2 bases, and 5 bases lay outside the gene matches. Germline V lookup: CDR1 SQVTM, CDR2 ANQGSEA. The CDR3 extends over 16 amino acids. CDR3 nucleotides: TGCAGCGTTGAACTAGCGGGATGGAGCTCCTACAATGAGCAGTTCTTC. As protein: CSVELAGWSSYNEQFF.

This clonotype was counted at least ten times. This rearrangement joins TRBV2 to TRBJ1-5; D uncertain. CDR1 and CDR2 (germline): SNHLY, FYNNEI. Between the trimmed V and J ends, which lost 8 bases and 5 bases, there was a span of 10 bases. The CDR3 is 12 residues long. In nucleotides, the CDR3 is TGTGCCAGCCGATCACCCGATCAGCCCCAGCATTTT. It translates to CASRSPDQPQHF.

In this sample, this clonotype turned up many times. The gene calls are TRBV24-1 and TRBJ1-1; a possible D gene is TRBD1 (6 bases). V lost 7 bases, J lost 1 base, and 15 bases lay in between. Germline-derived CDR1 and CDR2 are KGHDR and SFDVKD. This CDR3 has 15 amino acids. CDR3 coding DNA: TGTGCCACCAGGACGAGCACAGGGACGAACACTGAAGCTTTCTTT. Encoded protein: CATRTSTGTNTEAFF.

This clonotype was seen a handful of times. This chain joins TRBV28 and TRBJ1-2; 7 bases align to TRBD1. Germline V gives CDR1 MDHEN, CDR2 SYDVKM. The CDR3 has 13 amino acids. V lost 4 bases and J lost 6; bases outside the gene matches: 5. For the CDR3, the DNA is TGTGCCAGCAGTTCGACAGGGTTTAATGGCTACACCTTC. Its translation is CASSSTGFNGYTF.

This clonotype was seen many times. V gene TRBV3-1 combines with J gene TRBJ2-7; TRBD2 aligns across 7 bases. The V and J ends lost 2 bases and 3 bases, in that order; junction bases with no gene match: 4. In germline, CDR1 is LGHDT, CDR2 YNNKEL (reference sequence). The CDR3 has 14 residues. CDR3 sequence (DNA): TGTGCCAGCAGCCAACCGGGAGGTAACTACGAGCAGTACTTC. This translates into CASSQPGGNYEQYF.

This clonotype turned up a few times. V gene TRBV6-6 combines with J gene TRBJ2-3; TRBD2 matches at 8 bases. The germline CDR1 and CDR2 sequences are MNHNY and SVGAGI (reference sequence). This CDR3 comprises 16 residues. The J segment lost 0 bases and the V segment lost 0 bases, leaving 2 bases of the junction unmatched. This CDR3 is CASSYSTSVSTDTQYF. For the CDR3, the DNA is TGTGCCAGCAGTTACTCGACTAGCGTAAGCACAGATACGCAGTATTTT.

V gene TRBV20-1 combines with J gene TRBJ2-7; no clear D. Trimming shortened V by 7 bases and J by 0 bases, and 10 bases separated the two germline ends. The germline CDR1 and CDR2 sequences are DFQATT and SNEGSKA (reference sequence). The CDR3 is 12 amino acids. The CDR3 reads CSGMRTSYEQYF. The CDR3 nucleotides read TGCAGTGGTATGCGAACCTCCTACGAGCAGTACTTC.

This clonotype was seen ten or more times. V gene TRBV7-6 combines with J gene TRBJ2-3; 8 nucleotides match TRBD1. The CDR3 runs 15 residues. Germline CDR1 SGHVS, CDR2 FNYEAQ. The V segment lost 5 bases and the J segment 0 bases; nucleotides outside the gene matches: 4. The chain's CDR3 is CASSIGTGSTDTQYF. The DNA for the CDR3 is TGTGCCAGCAGCATAGGGACAGGAAGCACAGATACGCAGTATTTT.